The subject of this entry is one T cell receptor beta chain. Its recognized antigen is unknown. No base-level quality is on record; no much larger clone is a single base apart. This sample is part of a study of cytomegalovirus exposure and HLA in healthy donors (TCRdb year 2017). Regarding the complete study: According to an earlier analysis of around 600 of the donors, 200 million or so T cells yielded 95 million to 140 million unique TCR beta sequences and 276 Gb of sequence data. Approximately 300 gigabases of sequencing data and approximately 91 million unique TCR sequences made up an early release that covered roughly 670 HLA-typed donors. The genetic ancestry cluster associated with self-reported Caucasian donors included around four fifths of the roughly 400 genotyped donors. The aim of the study was to test whether cataloging public T cell receptors could identify signatures of past pathogen exposure. The T cell repertoires of 666 subjects were profiled by immunosequencing and related to cytomegalovirus serostatus. Besides the first cohort of approximately 670 subjects, a separate validation cohort made up of about 120 different subjects was used. The study combined high-throughput TCR immunosequencing, statistical association of individual TCRs with disease status, and machine learning to predict cytomegalovirus infection status. To study patterns of TCR occurrence, a later analysis re-analyzed previously published TCR beta repertoires from around 700 donors and added high-resolution HLA genotyping. The later analysis used no new phenotypic data to find candidate immune exposures, relying instead on TCR beta sequences and their occurrence across donors. An earlier analysis of around 580 of the donors used high-throughput TCR beta sequencing to judge whether each TCR beta V gene segment behaved as functional or pseudogenic. Donor age, sex, ethnicity and CMV serostatus were collected together with the repertoire data. A later genetic analysis took genome-wide SNP genotypes for about 65% of the roughly 670 donors and used that subset as a discovery cohort. All discovery cohort repertoires had been generated using a single sequencing platform. HLA typing covered class I and class II loci at four-digit resolution. Typing coverage differed by locus: A, B, C, DRB1 and DQB1 were typed in about 620-630 donors, DQA1 in 522, DPA1 in some 610, and DPB1 in 400 to 480. Roughly five DR-DQ haplotypes were handled as single units for association and clustering because linkage in the cohort was strong. On average, around 240,000 unique TCR beta nucleotide sequences were sequenced per donor among some 420 genotyped donors of the cohort, with 15% to 20% of those sequences being non-productive.

V is cut by 1 base and J by 2 bases, and the space between the germline ends is 7 bases. Spanning cysteine to phenylalanine, the CDR3 consists of 15 amino acids. CDR3 DNA only is kept here, 45 bases in frame from base 1. According to the germline V gene, CDR1 reads SGHDT and CDR2 reads YYEEEE. The library was made by the immunoSEQ multiplex PCR assay. For the multiplex PCR, a mixture combining 60 forward primers for TCR Vbeta segments and 13 reverse primers for TCR Jbeta segments was used. A multiplex PCR assay on genomic DNA amplified the CDR3 region of rearranged TCR beta genes. On the Illumina HiSeq System, the amplified TCR beta libraries were sequenced as 87-base-pair reads. Per the source publication's procedure: A later analysis counted tens of millions of unique TCR beta chains across the 700 or so repertoires, and around 12 million of these chains were shared by at least two donors. Raw reads were error-corrected and collapsed into unique sequences with a nearest-neighbor algorithm that merged closely related sequences to remove PCR and sequencing errors. Alignment of CDR3 sequences to IMGT reference sequences was used to assign V, D and J gene segments. For a sequence to be retained, at least a six-nucleotide match to both a V gene segment and a J gene segment was required. Rearrangements were called productive when the CDR3 lacked stop codons and stayed in frame with V and J; all others were non-productive. Following IMGT convention, CDR3 was defined as the stretch from the second conserved V-encoded cysteine up to the conserved J-encoded phenylalanine. The earlier analysis of 550 to 650 of the donors excluded any sequence lacking an unambiguous match to a single V gene segment. In an earlier analysis of 587 of the donors, V segments were called functional above 56.7% productive rearrangements and were called segregating when the between-donor standard deviation exceeded 5%. A statistical classification framework was built for diagnosing cytomegalovirus status from the catalog of TCR beta chain sequences. V and J gene assignment, in a later analysis, came from comparing TCR nucleotide sequences with IMGT/GENE-DB human TR gene sequences. A later analysis assigned CDR3 sequences and most-parsimonious VDJ recombination scenarios with the TCRdist pipeline. In a later analysis, each TCR beta chain was defined by its CDR3 amino acid sequence together with its V-gene family, and reads lacking a unique V-gene family were excluded. To address suspected cross-contamination and a sequencing artifact, a later analysis removed 550 to 750 highly shared, low-generation-probability nucleotide sequences. In a later analysis, a clonal expansion index was calculated for each public chain from normalized within-repertoire ranks of inferred template counts. A later analysis computed generation probabilities with a VDJ recombination model fitted to out-of-frame rearrangements, and checked the results against IGoR. In a later analysis, hypergeometric tests were used to score TCR-TCR, TCR-HLA and TCR-CMV co-occurrence, with a repertoire-size bias correction applied to TCR pairs. False discovery rates were estimated in a later analysis by permuting HLA or CMV assignments 20 times. A later analysis grouped co-occurring TCRs with DBSCAN, adding TCRdist sequence similarity when clustering within HLA-allele-positive subsets. Repertoires with fewer than 30,000 or more than 120,000 public chains were left out of co-occurrence clustering, as were five repertoires with anomalous nucleotide sharing. The table comes from immuneACCESS by way of TCRdb, which keeps in-frame sequences with V and J called. Part of the clones is missing from these tables; in studies checked, under half for an unresolved V gene and the rest for unknown reasons. That table gives V, J and clone size, and the DNA gave D and trimming. The sample yields around 250,000 clones; approximately 81% were counted once. Roughly 7.4% of the sample comes from the top ten.

The cohort was made up of several hundred healthy bone marrow donors. At the time of sampling, all cohort members were nominally healthy, though unrecorded immune exposures were likely present. The donor tested CMV seropositive and was one of the 289 seropositive cohort members. A peripheral blood sample was provided by each donor, and peripheral blood mononuclear cells were used for TCR beta sequencing. The Qiagen DNeasy Blood Extraction Kit was used to extract genomic DNA from the blood cell samples. What the work shows at the level of the full study, not this receptor alone: A later analysis found that most CMV-associated TCR beta chains appeared HLA-restricted, with HLA associations seemingly driven largely by CMV exposure. In vitro tests confirmed that a few of the cytomegalovirus-associated TCR beta chains recognize cytomegalovirus antigens. The authors suggested that the approach could potentially be generalized to other disease states and immunological phenotypes. According to a later analysis, parvovirus B19, influenza, CMV and Epstein-Barr virus appeared linked to several top co-occurrence clusters. This cohort had only TCR beta chains sequenced, and the lack of alpha or paired-chain data limited which features could be detected. When HLA alleles, especially DR and DQ, strongly co-occurred, TCR associations were difficult to assign to individual alleles. Linkage disequilibrium might explain the correlated functional status among segregating V segments, but an unknown experimental factor could not be excluded. Some IMGT-functional V segments, including TRBV6-2 and TRBV6-3, could not be told apart with the 87-base-pair reads, so those segments were excluded. HLA typing was unavailable for some donors at each locus, so association tests used only the typed subset. A further reported finding was that TCR beta sequences accurately predicted the HLA-A and HLA-B alleles for most subjects in the first cohort. An association between a missense DCLRE1C variant and V-gene and J-gene trimming of TCR beta chains was found in a later genetic analysis and replicated in an independent cohort. A cluster of highly shared sequence variants was judged likely to represent a technical artifact of the sequencing pipeline. Broadly in line with IMGT annotations, most TCR beta V segments showed up in productive rearrangements about 87% or about 30% of the time in an earlier analysis of several hundred of the donors. The earlier analysis of about 600 of the donors excluded some 15 rarely observed V segments, including chromosome 9 orphons, because counts were too low. In a later analysis, HLA-associated TCR beta chains were found to be more clonally expanded and to have lower generation probabilities than equally common non-associated chains. In a later analysis, the rate of TCR association differed among HLA loci, with DRB1 alleles having the most associated TCRs and HLA-C alleles having the fewest. Compared with the approximately 720-donor mean, donors in an Asian-associated ancestry cluster had fewer N-insertions in productive TCRs, according to a later genetic analysis. The study listed 150 to 200 TCR beta chains as associated with cytomegalovirus. CMV serostatus was the only immune exposure information available for the cohort. In a later analysis, 15,000 to 20,000 TCR beta sequences were associated with specific HLA alleles at a false discovery rate of 0.05. Roughly uniform sequencing depth across donors was assumed in presence/absence analyses, although this assumption may not hold. The classifier was reported to diagnose cytomegalovirus status with high specificity and sensitivity in both the original cohort and the validation cohort. While some public TCRs were present in many individuals, most TCR sequences turned up only very rarely across donors.

The clonotype originates from a woman aged 55-69 years in good health and CMV-seropositive. The specimen sequenced was PBMCs. This sequence uses TRBV5-6 and TRBJ2-6; the D gene is unclear. The CDR3 sequence is CASSLRSPGANVLTF. The nucleotides read TGTGCCAGCAGCTTGCGGTCACCTGGGGCCAACGTCCTGACTTTC.